The entry that follows covers one T cell receptor beta chain sequence. This clone's antigen is unknown. No quality values exist for individual bases; no much larger clone is one base distant. The sample comes from a study of CD8 T cells in ankylosing spondylitis (TCRdb year 2017). Looking at the study overall: The study set out to find disease-linked TCR variants by profiling T cell receptor beta repertoires in ankylosing spondylitis patients and healthy donors. The full study cohort was made up of over 20 ankylosing spondylitis patients and some 100 healthy donors. Peripheral blood was sampled, and synovial fluid was also collected from ankylosing spondylitis patients. On the study overall, not on this receptor specifically: Blood from ankylosing spondylitis patients appeared to be characterized by a TCR beta motif made up of under 10 highly homologous amino acid variants. Significant enrichment of the disease-linked clones was reported in matched synovial fluid samples from ankylosing spondylitis patients. Some motif variants were previously reported in synovial fluid and blood of reactive arthritis patients, suggesting common disease-initiation mechanisms. The disease-linked clones had a CD8+ phenotype and were found at relatively low frequencies in peripheral blood.

Germline trimming amounts to 4 bases on V and 5 bases on J, with 5 as the count of junction bases outside the gene matches. The CDR3 numbers 14 residues from cysteine through phenylalanine. Just the 42-base CDR3 DNA is kept, in frame starting at base 1. The germline V gene (reference sequence) yields MNHEY for CDR1 and SMNVEV for CDR2. The instrument given in TCRdb is Illumina HiSeq 2500. Quantitative 5'-RACE with molecular barcodes was used to prepare TCR beta libraries. On the authors' methods: To identify disease-linked TCR variants, a new computational method was used, one built on a probabilistic model of VDJ rearrangement. The public reads were reprocessed in TCRdb via fastp at Q25 and MiXCR, keeping in-frame beta chains. Records with the same CDR3 protein are collapsed into one entry carrying the most frequent genes and DNA. What appears here as the V and J calls and clone size reflects TCRdb's work, not the paper's. Recorded for this sample are approximately 500,000 distinct CDR3 sequences; about 12% of them occurred a single time. Nearly 7% of the sample is taken by the ten largest.

The sequencing sample was made of blood, either unsorted or a sorted T cell fraction (not recorded which). Recombination linked TRBV27 to TRBJ2-1, and 7 junction bases match TRBD2. The TCR originated in a male donor with ankylosing spondylitis. The encoded CDR3 is CASSWRGGDNEQFF. The DNA sequence is as follows: TGTGCCAGCAGTTGGAGGGGAGGGGACAATGAGCAGTTCTTC.